These 29 T cell receptor beta chains came from one sample sequenced in a study of molecular identifiers for immune sequencing clone quantification. TCRdb processed the PCR reads anew with MiXCR; each CDR3 protein has one entry. The sample contains approximately 680,000 distinct CDR3 sequences, about 25% of which appear only once. The material sequenced was naive CD8+ T cells from blood, with Jurkat cell RNA spiked in. Regarding subset: FACS-sorted CD8+CD4-CCR7+CD45RA+ naive T cells. These receptors originate from a human donor in good health. Some libraries in this study had Jurkat cell RNA spiked in.

V gene TRBV7-8 combines with J gene TRBJ2-5; TRBD1 is a possible D gene (5 bases). Per the germline V gene, CDR1 is SGHVS and CDR2 is FQNEAQ. This CDR3 has 14 residues. Trimming stripped 4 bases from V and 13 bases from J, with 22 bases between. The CDR3 loop is CASSYTGDQEPPYF. The CDR3 region has the DNA TGTGCCAGCAGCTACACAGGAGACCAAGAGCCCCCGTACTTC.

With respect to this clonotype: A much larger clone lies a single base off, so this may be a read error. The CDR3 region has the DNA TGCGCCAGCAGCCAATTCGTCTCGCTAGCGGGACAGCGTACAGTTACGCTGTATTTT. It specifies CASSQFVSLAGQRTVTLYF. The chain has TRBV4-3 and TRBJ2-3, with 9 bases identical to TRBD2. From germline, CDR1 is LGHNA and CDR2 YSLEER. The CDR3 is made up of 19 amino acids.

The rearrangement uses TRBV27 and TRBJ2-2, with a possible D match to TRBD2 (5 bases). CDR1 and CDR2 (germline): MNHEY, SMNVEV (reference sequence). Deletions cut 4 bases from V and 1 base from J, with 16 bases between. The CDR3 consists of 17 residues. The CDR3 nucleotides read TGTGCCAGCAGTTCTGTCGGGGTCAGAGGGAACACCGGGGAGCTGTTTTTT. It yields the protein CASSSVGVRGNTGELFF.

Of note for this clonotype: At one boundary the junction diverges from the germline segment, which might be a read error. This chain uses TRBV4-3 with TRBJ2-7; 9 nucleotides line up with TRBD2. The CDR3 has 16 amino acids. The germline CDR1 and CDR2 sequences are LGHNA and YSLEER. The CDR3 protein is CVSSQDWTSVTYEQYF. The CDR3 nucleotides read TGCGTCAGCAGCCAAGATTGGACTAGCGTGACCTACGAGCAGTACTTC.

This clonotype was recorded many times. The rearrangement links TRBV7-9 to TRBJ2-4; a weak D match, TRBD1 (6 bases). Germline lookup yields CDR1 SEHNR and CDR2 FQNEAQ (reference sequence). Between the trimmed V and J ends, which lost 5 bases and 1 base, there was a span of 18 bases. The CDR3 length is 17 residues. The CDR3 region is CASSPGQGKRAKNIQYF. CDR3 DNA: TGTGCCAGCAGCCCAGGGCAGGGGAAGAGGGCCAAAAACATTCAGTACTTC. Using reference TRBV7-9 and TRBJ2-4 for the parts outside the CDR3, the full variable domain is DTGVSQNPRHKITKRGQNVTFRCDPISEHNRLYWYRQTLGQGPEFLTYFQNEAQLEKSRLLSDRFSAERPKGSFSTLEIQRTEQGDSAMYLCASSPGQGKRAKNIQYFGAGTRLSVL.

There are many counts of this clonotype. The J gene is TRBJ1-5, the V gene TRBV7-9; D ambiguous. V lost 3 bases to trimming and J lost 8 bases, with 8 bases between them. Germline V gene data show CDR1 as SEHNR and CDR2 as FQNEAQ (reference sequence). This CDR3 is 12 amino acids long. CDR3 sequence (DNA): TGTGCCAGCAGCTTGGGCACCGAGCCCCAGCATTTT. The encoded protein is CASSLGTEPQHF.

For this clonotype: An end of the junction does not agree with germline; a read error may underlie this. The chain uses TRBV28 and TRBJ2-3; D unresolved. CDR1 is MDHEN, CDR2 SYDVKM, per germline. The CDR3 has 14 residues. The CDR3 loop reads CASGSRCGADAQCF. The CDR3 nucleotides read TGTGCCAGCGGTTCCCGTTGCGGCGCAGATGCGCAGTGTTTT.

About this clonotype itself: One junction end disagrees with the germline gene, perhaps due to a read error. The V call is TRBV10-3, the J call TRBJ1-3; maybe TRBD1 (5 bases). Germline lookup yields CDR1 ENHRY and CDR2 SYGVKD. The CDR3 runs to 14 residues. The CDR3, as DNA: TGTGCCACAACGCCGGGGCTCTCTGGAAACGCCATATATTTT. Protein: CATTPGLSGNAIYF.

On this clonotype: This sequence may be a read error, since a much larger clone differs from it by one base. V usage is TRBV13 and J usage is TRBJ1-1; D perhaps matches TRBD1 (6 bases). The germline V gene encodes CDR1 PRHDT and CDR2 FYEKMQ (reference sequence). V was shortened by 6 bases and J by 3 bases, with 20 bases between the two germline ends. There are 16 residues in the CDR3. The chain's CDR3 is CASSPQGTGKDTEAFF. The CDR3 DNA reads TGTGCCAGCAGTCCACAGGGTACAGGAAAGGACACTGAAGCTTTCTTT.

This clonotype was counted ten times or more. The chain carries TRBV30 and TRBJ2-3, with D hard to call. This CDR3 region has 12 residues. Germline assignment: CDR1 GTSNPN and CDR2 SVGIG (reference sequence). V lost 5 bases and J lost 2, with 8 bases in between. In nucleotides, the CDR3 is TGTGCCTGGGAAAAATTCACAGATACGCAGTATTTT. Its protein is CAWEKFTDTQYF.

This clonotype was observed a handful of times. The chain is built from TRBV29-1 and TRBJ2-7; tentatively, D is TRBD1 (5 bases). Germline CDR1 reads SQVTM; CDR2 reads ANQGSEA. The CDR3 spans 14 residues. The V and J ends lost 5 bases and 0 bases respectively, with 14 bases between them. The CDR3 sequence: CSVSNRTSSYEQYF. Written as DNA, the CDR3 is TGCAGCGTTTCCAACAGGACCAGCTCCTACGAGCAGTACTTC.

The table lists this clonotype with many counts. The rearrangement joins TRBV7-2 to TRBJ1-1; no clear D gene. The CDR3 totals 14 residues. V lost 0 bases and J lost 4, with 9 bases in between. Germline V lookup: CDR1 SGHTA, CDR2 FQGNSA. The CDR3 here is CASSLARFGTEAFF. The CDR3 DNA sequence: TGTGCCAGCAGCTTAGCCCGTTTCGGCACTGAAGCTTTCTTT.

This clonotype was seen many times. The V and J genes are TRBV20-1 and TRBJ2-7, with a tentative D call TRBD1 (5 bases). The CDR3 loop spans 15 amino acids. Germline CDR1 and CDR2: DFQATT and SNEGSKA (reference sequence). Trimming left V 0 bases short and J 1 base short, with 13 bases between. The CDR3 coding sequence is TGCAGTGCTAGAGATCGGTCAGGGCCGTCCTACGAGCAGTACTTC. This sequence encodes CSARDRSGPSYEQYF.

A remark on this clonotype: A much bigger clone sits one base away, suggesting this may be a read error. The DNA for the CDR3 is TGTGCCAGCAGCGGCACTAGAGAGCCCGAGCAGCACTTC. Its translation is CASSGTREPEQHF. The chain is built from TRBV7-9 and TRBJ2-7; possibly TRBD2 for D (5 bases). Germline V lookup: CDR1 SEHNR, CDR2 FQNEAQ (reference sequence). This CDR3 is built from 13 residues.

The genes are TRBV19 and TRBJ2-7, with D maybe TRBD1 (9 bases). Germline V lookup: CDR1 LNHDA, CDR2 SQIVND (reference sequence). The CDR3 consists of 17 residues. V lost 5 bases and J 7 bases, leaving 27 bases between the germline ends. The CDR3, as DNA: TGTGCCAGTAGTCTGATTTCCGCGGGACAGGGACTAGAGGAGCAGTACTTC. Translation: CASSLISAGQGLEEQYF.

To note about this clonotype: This could be a read error, since a much larger clone is one nucleotide away. This chain links TRBV7-9 with TRBJ2-5; D is possibly TRBD1 (5 bases). The germline V gene encodes CDR1 SEHNR and CDR2 FQNEAQ (reference sequence). This CDR3 contains 15 residues. CDR3 in DNA: TGTGCCAGCATCTTAGGCGGCAGGGTGGCAGAGACCCAGTACTTC. This gives the protein CASILGGRVAETQYF.

This clonotype was picked up many times. The V and J genes are TRBV25-1 and TRBJ2-7, with a possible D match to TRBD2 (5 bases). Trimming pared 4 bases from V and 4 bases from J, leaving 11 bases between. The CDR3 has 13 amino acids. Germline V gene sequence: CDR1 MGHDK, CDR2 SYGVNS. The CDR3 region has the DNA TGTGCCAGCAGTGGTGAGGGTGGTTACGAGCAGTACTTC. It specifies CASSGEGGYEQYF.

This clonotype was counted at least ten times. The genes are TRBV9 and TRBJ2-5, with no clear D. The V gene's germline CDR1 is SGDLS and CDR2 YYNGEE. V dropped 0 bases and J dropped 2 bases, with 8 bases sitting between them. The CDR3 consists of 14 residues. The CDR3 region is CASSVGTQQETQYF. In nucleotides, the CDR3 is TGTGCCAGCAGCGTAGGGACGCAGCAAGAGACCCAGTACTTC.

This clonotype has at least ten counts. J is TRBJ1-4 and V is TRBV23-1; the D gene is possibly TRBD1 (6 bases). Being an ORF, TRBV23-1 has a function that is uncertain. V was trimmed by 0 bases and J by 7 bases, leaving 12 bases between them. The CDR3 has 15 amino acids. CDR3 amino acids: CASSQSRGLGEKLFF. As DNA, the CDR3 is TGCGCCAGCAGTCAATCGCGGGGGCTCGGTGAAAAACTGTTTTTT.

This clonotype occurred many times. This chain links TRBV20-1 with TRBJ2-3; D could derive from TRBD1 or TRBD2 (5 bases each). Per germline, CDR1 DFQATT and CDR2 SNEGSKA (reference sequence). The CDR3 is 12 amino acids. Between the trimmed V and J ends, which lost 6 bases and 0 bases, there was a span of 7 bases. The CDR3 region is CSAWDSTDTQYF. The CDR3 coding sequence is TGCAGTGCGTGGGACAGCACAGATACGCAGTATTTT.

A word on this clonotype: A read error may explain this, as a much larger clone is one base away. As DNA, the CDR3 is TGTGGCAGCACCACAATGGACGGGAATCAGCCCCAGCATTTT. It yields the protein CGSTTMDGNQPQHF. This chain uses TRBV7-2 with TRBJ1-5, with unresolved D. This CDR3 has 14 residues. Per the germline V gene, CDR1 is SGHTA and CDR2 is FQGNSA.

This clonotype has at least ten counts. This sequence joins TRBV4-3 and TRBJ2-7; no firm D call. The CDR3 sequence is 15 residues long. V was pared by 0 bases and J by 0 bases, with 9 bases between. The V gene's germline CDR1 is LGHNA and CDR2 YSLEER. CDR3 in DNA: TGCGCCAGCAGCCAAGAGTTGGATGACTCCTACGAGCAGTACTTC. Residues: CASSQELDDSYEQYF.

This clonotype came up a few times. The V call is TRBV20-1, the J call TRBJ1-1, with 7 bases lining up with TRBD1. The CDR3 contains 16 residues. CDR1 is DFQATT, CDR2 SNEGSKA, per germline (reference sequence). The ends lost 3 bases at V and 1 base at J; junction bases unmatched: 11. CDR3 sequence: CSARGPRTGKNTEAFF. CDR3 nucleotides: TGCAGTGCTAGGGGGCCGAGGACAGGAAAGAACACTGAAGCTTTCTTT.

The V call is TRBV20-1, the J call TRBJ2-5, with 9 bases matching TRBD2. Germline lookup yields CDR1 DFQATT and CDR2 SNEGSKA (reference sequence). V dropped 6 bases and J dropped 5; count of bases not matched to a gene: 7. The CDR3 is made up of 13 amino acids. The CDR3: CSASSGASETQYF. The CDR3 DNA sequence: TGCAGTGCCTCTAGCGGGGCCTCTGAGACCCAGTACTTC.

This clonotype was detected only a few times. The chain is built from TRBV11-2 and TRBJ2-7; 8 bases align to TRBD1. The ends lost 5 bases at V and 3 bases at J; junction bases unmatched: 15. The germline V gene has CDR1 SGHAT and CDR2 FQNNGV. The CDR3 extends over 17 amino acids. CDR3 nucleotides: TGTGCCAGCAGCCCCGGGCCGGGACAGGAAAAAGTCTACGAGCAGTACTTC. The encoded protein is CASSPGPGQEKVYEQYF.

As for this clonotype: No conserved phenylalanine or tryptophan is present at the end of the CDR3, so a read error is the likely explanation. The V gene is TRBV20-1, the J gene TRBJ2-7, with TRBD1 matching over 7 bases. Trimming removed 0 bases from V and 5 bases from J; junction bases left unmatched: 10. The CDR3 contains 15 residues. Germline loops: CDR1 DFQATT, CDR2 SNEGSKA (reference sequence). DNA for the CDR3: TGCAGTGCTAGAGATAGGGACAGCAATATCCACGAGCAGTACCTC. Translating it yields CSARDRDSNIHEQYL.

J is TRBJ2-1 and V is TRBV18; 8 positions agree with TRBD2. J gave up 10 bases and V 3 bases, and 11 bases lay outside the gene matches. Germline CDR1 KGHSH, CDR2 LQKENI. The CDR3 consists of 15 residues. CDR3 loop: CASSPQGLVENEQFF. CDR3 nucleotides: TGTGCCAGCTCACCCCAGGGACTAGTAGAGAACGAGCAGTTCTTC. Based on the CDR3 plus reference TRBV18 and TRBJ2-1, the full variable domain is NAGVMQNPRHLVRRRGQEARLRCSPMKGHSHVYWYRQLPEEGLKFMVYLQKENIIDESGMPKERFSAEFPKEGPSILRIQQVVRGDSAAYFCASSPQGLVENEQFFGPGTRLTVL.

V is TRBV4-1 and J is TRBJ1-1; D is perhaps TRBD1 (6 bases). CDR3 length: 18 amino acids. V was shortened by 3 bases and J by 3 bases, with 23 bases between the two germline ends. Germline values: CDR1 MGHRA, CDR2 YSYEKL. The CDR3 sequence is CASSHRDTATLWDTEAFF. DNA of the CDR3: TGCGCCAGCAGCCATCGGGACACTGCAACCCTCTGGGACACTGAAGCTTTCTTT.

This clonotype was counted many times. The V gene is TRBV7-2, the J gene TRBJ2-7; D could derive from TRBD1 or TRBD2 (6 bases each). Germline CDR1 and CDR2: SGHTA and FQGNSA. V was pared by 5 bases and J by 7 bases, with 15 bases between. The CDR3 runs 13 residues. The CDR3 bases are TGTGCCAGCAGCGCGACAGGCGGAGGGGAGCAGTACTTC. Its translation: CASSATGGGEQYF.